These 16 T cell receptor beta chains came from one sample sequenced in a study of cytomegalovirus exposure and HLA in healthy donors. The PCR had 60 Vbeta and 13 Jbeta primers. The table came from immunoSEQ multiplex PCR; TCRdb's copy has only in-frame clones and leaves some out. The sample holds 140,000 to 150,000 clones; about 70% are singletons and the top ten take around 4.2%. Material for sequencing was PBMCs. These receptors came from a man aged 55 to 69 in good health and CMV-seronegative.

The DNA for the CDR3 is TGTGCCAGCAGCCCATCTGGGGCCAACGTCCTGACTTTC. It encodes CASSPSGANVLTF. The chain uses TRBV9 and TRBJ2-6; D is ambiguous. The ends were cut back, 4 bases at V and 1 base at J, with 3 bases in the middle. Germline V gives CDR1 SGDLS, CDR2 YYNGEE. The CDR3 loop spans 13 amino acids.

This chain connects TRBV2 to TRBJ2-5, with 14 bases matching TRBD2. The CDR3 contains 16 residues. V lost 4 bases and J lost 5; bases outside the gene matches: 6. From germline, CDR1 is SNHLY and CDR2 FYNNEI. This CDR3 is CASSGLAGGPRETQYF. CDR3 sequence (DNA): TGTGCCAGCAGTGGACTAGCGGGAGGGCCGAGGGAGACCCAGTACTTC.

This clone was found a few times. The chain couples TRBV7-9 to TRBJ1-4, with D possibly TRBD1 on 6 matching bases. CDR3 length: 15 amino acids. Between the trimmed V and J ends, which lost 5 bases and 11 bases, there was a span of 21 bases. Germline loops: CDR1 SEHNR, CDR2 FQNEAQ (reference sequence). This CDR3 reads CASSPRGSGEEKLFF. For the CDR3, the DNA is TGTGCCAGCAGCCCCAGGGGCTCAGGAGAGGAGAAACTGTTTTTT.

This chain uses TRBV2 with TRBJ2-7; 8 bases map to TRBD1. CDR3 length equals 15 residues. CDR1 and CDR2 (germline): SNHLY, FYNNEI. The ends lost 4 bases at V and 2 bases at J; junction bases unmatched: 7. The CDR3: CASSVDGDRPYEQYF. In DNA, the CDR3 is TGTGCCAGCAGTGTAGATGGGGACAGGCCCTACGAGCAGTACTTC.

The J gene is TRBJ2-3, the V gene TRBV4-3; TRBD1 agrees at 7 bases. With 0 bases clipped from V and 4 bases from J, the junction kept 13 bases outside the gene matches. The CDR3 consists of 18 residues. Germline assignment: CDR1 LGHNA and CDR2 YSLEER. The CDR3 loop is CASSQDPTTGRWADTQYF. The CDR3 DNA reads TGCGCCAGCAGCCAAGATCCTACGACAGGGCGGTGGGCAGATACGCAGTATTTT.

The CDR3 spells CASSSRPGYNEQFF. CDR3 in DNA: TGTGCCAGCAGCTCGCGGCCTGGGTACAATGAGCAGTTCTTC. This chain connects TRBV9 to TRBJ2-1; D remains ambiguous. CDR1 and CDR2 (germline): SGDLS, YYNGEE. The CDR3 sequence is 14 residues long. V lost 4 bases to trimming and J lost 4 bases, with 12 bases between them.

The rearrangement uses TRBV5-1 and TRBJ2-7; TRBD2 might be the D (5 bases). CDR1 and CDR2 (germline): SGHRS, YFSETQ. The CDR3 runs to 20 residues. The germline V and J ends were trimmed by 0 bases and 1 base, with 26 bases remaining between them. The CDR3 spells CASSLAGRGITATESYEQYF. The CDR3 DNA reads TGCGCCAGCAGCTTGGCTGGGAGAGGGATTACAGCTACCGAGTCCTACGAGCAGTACTTC. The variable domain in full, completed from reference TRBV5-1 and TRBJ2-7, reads KAGVTQTPRYLIKTRGQQVTLSCSPISGHRSVSWYQQTPGQGLQFLFEYFSETQRNKGNFPGRFSGRQFSNSRSEMNVSTLELGDSALYLCASSLAGRGITATESYEQYFGPGTRLTVT.

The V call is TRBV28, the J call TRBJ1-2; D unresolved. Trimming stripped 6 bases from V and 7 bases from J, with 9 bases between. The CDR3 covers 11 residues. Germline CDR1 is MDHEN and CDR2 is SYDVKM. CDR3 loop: CASSRQVGYTF. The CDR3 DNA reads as TGTGCCAGCAGCCGTCAGGTTGGCTACACCTTC.

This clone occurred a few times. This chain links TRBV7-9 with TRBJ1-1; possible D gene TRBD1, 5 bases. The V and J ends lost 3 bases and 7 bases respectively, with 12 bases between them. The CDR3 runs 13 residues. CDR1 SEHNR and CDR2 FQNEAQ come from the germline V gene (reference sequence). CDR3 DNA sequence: TGTGCCAGCAGCTTGTCCCAGGGTTTTGAAGCTTTCTTT. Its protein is CASSLSQGFEAFF.

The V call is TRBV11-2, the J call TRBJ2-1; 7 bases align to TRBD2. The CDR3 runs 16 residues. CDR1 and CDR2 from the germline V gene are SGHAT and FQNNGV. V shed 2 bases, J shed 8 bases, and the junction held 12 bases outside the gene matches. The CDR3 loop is CASSLRAGVVLDEQFF. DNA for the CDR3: TGTGCCAGCAGCTTACGGGCGGGAGTGGTTTTAGATGAGCAGTTCTTC. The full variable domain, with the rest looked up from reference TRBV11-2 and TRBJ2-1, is EAGVAQSPRYKIIEKRQSVAFWCNPISGHATLYWYQQILGQGPKLLIQFQNNGVVDDSQLPKDRFSAERLKGVDSTLKIQPAKLEDSAVYLCASSLRAGVVLDEQFFGPGTRLTVL.

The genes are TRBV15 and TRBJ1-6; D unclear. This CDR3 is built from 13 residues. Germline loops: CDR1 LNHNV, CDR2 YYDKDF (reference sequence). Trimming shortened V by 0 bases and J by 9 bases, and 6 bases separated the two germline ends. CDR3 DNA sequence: TGTGCCACCAGCAGAGATCCATCTTCACCCCTCCACTTT. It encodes CATSRDPSSPLHF.

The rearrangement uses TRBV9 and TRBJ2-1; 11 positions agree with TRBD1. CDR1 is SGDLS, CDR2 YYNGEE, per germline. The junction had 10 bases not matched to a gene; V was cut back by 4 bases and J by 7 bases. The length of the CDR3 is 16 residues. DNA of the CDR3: TGTGCCAGCAGCCCTTACGGACAGGGGGCTTTAAATGAGCAGTTCTTC. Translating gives CASSPYGQGALNEQFF.

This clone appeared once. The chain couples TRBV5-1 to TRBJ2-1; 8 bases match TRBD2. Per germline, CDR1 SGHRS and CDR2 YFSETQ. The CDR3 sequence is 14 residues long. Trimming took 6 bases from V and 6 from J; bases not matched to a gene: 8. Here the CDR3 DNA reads TGCGCCAGCAACTCCGGGACTAGGGTCAATGAGCAGTTCTTC. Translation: CASNSGTRVNEQFF.

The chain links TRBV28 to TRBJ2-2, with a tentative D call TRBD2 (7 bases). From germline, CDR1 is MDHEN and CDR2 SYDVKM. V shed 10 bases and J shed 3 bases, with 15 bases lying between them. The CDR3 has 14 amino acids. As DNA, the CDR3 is TGTGCCACCAAAGGGGGGGCGGACACCGGGGAGCTGTTTTTT. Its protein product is CATKGGADTGELFF.

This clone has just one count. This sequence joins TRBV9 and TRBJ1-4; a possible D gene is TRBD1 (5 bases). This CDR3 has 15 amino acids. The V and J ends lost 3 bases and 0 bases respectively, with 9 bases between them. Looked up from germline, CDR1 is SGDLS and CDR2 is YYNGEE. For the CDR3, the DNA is TGTGCCAGCAGCGCCGACAGTGCAACTAATGAAAAACTGTTTTTT. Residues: CASSADSATNEKLFF. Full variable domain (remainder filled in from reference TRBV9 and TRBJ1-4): DSGVTQTPKHLITATGQRVTLRCSPRSGDLSVYWYQQSLDQGLQFLIQYYNGEERAKGNILERFSAQQFPDLHSELNLSSLELGDSALYFCASSADSATNEKLFFGSGTQLSVL.

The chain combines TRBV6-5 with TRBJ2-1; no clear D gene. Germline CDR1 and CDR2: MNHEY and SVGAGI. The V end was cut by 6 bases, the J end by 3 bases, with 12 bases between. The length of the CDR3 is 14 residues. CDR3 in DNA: TGTGCCAGCAGAGAGGAAGAAAGCTACAATGAGCAGTTCTTC. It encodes CASREEESYNEQFF.